This T cell receptor beta chain was observed in a study of regulatory dendritic cells for organ transplantation. Study findings and constraints: Memory T cells were less diverse than naive, with memory CD8+ most oligoclonal.

Sorted subsets were CFSE-labeled and cultured approximately 5 days with allogeneic dendritic cells. FACS sorted CD4+ or CD8+ T cells into CD45RA+ naive and CD45RO+ memory. This clone qualifies as medium-sized. Its antigen is still unknown. The data were produced by immunoSEQ multiplex PCR, yet TCRdb's version contains in-frame clones alone and is incomplete. Of under 12,000 clones in the sample, roughly four fifths were seen once. The CDR3 spans 11 residues. The V end lost 1 base, the J end lost 12 bases, and 4 bases lay between the germline ends. From germline, CDR1 is SGHVS and CDR2 FQNEAQ. The TCR sequence derives from a human donor in good health. The material sequenced was memory CD4+ T cells from blood cultured with regulatory dendritic cells. Subset given: CD45RO+ memory T cells. V usage is TRBV7-8 and J usage is TRBJ1-6; no clear D gene. In nucleotides, the CDR3 is TGTGCCAGCAGCTTAGGAGAACCCCTCCACTTT. Its protein is CASSLGEPLHF.